The 9 T cell receptor beta chains below were found in one sample sequenced in a study of blood T cells in healthy people across ages. Through a sample-barcoded 5' primer and a J-beta primer mix, a second PCR was run for about 7 to 12 cycles. TCRdb analysed the 5' RACE reads with MiXCR anew, one entry per CDR3 protein. The sample gives some 1.5 million distinct CDR3 sequences, 35% to 45% of which show up once; 4% is in the top ten. Sequencing used blood. Receptor source: a young woman in good health.

The chain uses TRBV27 and TRBJ2-6; tentative D call: TRBD1 (6 bases). The V gene lost 2 bases and the J gene lost 0 bases, with 14 bases spanning the gap. Germline CDR1 reads MNHEY; CDR2 reads SMNVEV (reference sequence). There are 18 residues in the CDR3. The DNA for the CDR3 is TGTGCCAGCAGTTTACGCTCAGGGGCCCTCTCTGGGGCCAACGTCCTGACTTTC. Translation gives CASSLRSGALSGANVLTF.

This clonotype was picked up a small number of times. This chain joins TRBV20-1 and TRBJ1-4; D gene uncertain. The CDR3 covers 12 residues. The germline CDR1 and CDR2 sequences are DFQATT and SNEGSKA (reference sequence). V shed 4 bases and J shed 5 bases, with 8 bases lying between them. The CDR3 loop reads CSATGGNEKLFF. CDR3 in DNA: TGCAGTGCTACCGGCGGGAATGAAAAACTGTTTTTT.

The sample holds many counts of this clonotype. The gene calls are TRBV21-1 and TRBJ2-7. TRBV21-1 is annotated as a pseudogene. The CDR3 sequence is 10 residues long. In DNA form, the CDR3 reads TGTGCCAGCAGCAAAGCCGAGCAGTACTTC. Residues: CASSKAEQYF.

This clonotype was observed a few times. V gene TRBV4-3 combines with J gene TRBJ2-1, with D possibly matching TRBD2 (7 bases). This CDR3 comprises 17 residues. With 0 bases removed from V and 8 bases from J, the gap between germline ends came to 20 bases. The germline gives CDR1 LGHNA, CDR2 YSLEER. DNA of the CDR3: TGCGCCAGCAGCCAAGATCCCCACAGGGAGCGGGACTATGAGCAGTTCTTC. Amino acids: CASSQDPHRERDYEQFF.

The chain combines TRBV4-1 with TRBJ1-3; unclear D gene. V gave up 5 bases and J gave up 0 bases, with 8 bases separating them. This CDR3 spans 14 amino acids. CDR1 is MGHRA and CDR2 is YSYEKL in the germline V gene. The chain's CDR3 is CASSTTYSGNTIYF. CDR3 sequence (DNA): TGCGCCAGCAGCACTACCTACTCTGGAAACACCATATATTTT.

The table lists this clonotype with a few counts. J is TRBJ1-6 and V is TRBV20-1; TRBD1 aligns across 8 bases. Germline loops: CDR1 DFQATT, CDR2 SNEGSKA (reference sequence). Losses at the gene ends were 1 base for V and 0 bases for J; bases not matched to a gene: 5. The CDR3 has 17 residues. CDR3 residues: CSARAGQGNSYNSPLHF. The CDR3 coding sequence is TGCAGTGCTAGAGCCGGACAGGGAAACTCCTATAATTCACCCCTCCACTTT.

This clonotype appeared a single time. The chain uses TRBV30 and TRBJ1-5, with 9 bases identical to TRBD1. The CDR3 runs to 14 residues. Germline trimming cut 1 base from V and 12 bases from J; bases unmatched to any gene: 10. From germline, CDR1 is GTSNPN and CDR2 SVGIG (reference sequence). CDR3 in DNA: TGTGCCTGGAGTGGGGACAGGGTTGGTGGCGTCCAGCATTTT. Translated, it gives CAWSGDRVGGVQHF.

As regards this clonotype: Germline is not matched at one junction end, which may reflect a read error. The chain is built from TRBV2 and TRBJ1-1; TRBD1 aligns across 7 bases. CDR3 length equals 14 residues. Germline V gene lookup returns CDR1 SNHLY and CDR2 FYNNEI. The DNA of the CDR3 is TGTGCCAGCAGTTCGACAGGGAGGGTATCTGAATCTTTCTTT. Translating gives CASSSTGRVSESFF.

The chain links TRBV2 to TRBJ2-2; 11 nucleotides line up with TRBD2. The length of the CDR3 is 13 residues. Germline CDR1 is SNHLY and CDR2 is FYNNEI. Trimming removed 10 bases from V and 5 bases from J; junction bases left unmatched: 3. The CDR3, as DNA: TGTGCCACGGGGACTAGCGGAACCGGGGAGCTGTTTTTT. Its translation: CATGTSGTGELFF.